Below are 19 T cell receptor beta chains sequenced from a single sample in a study of cytomegalovirus exposure and HLA in healthy donors. 60 Vbeta and 13 Jbeta primers were used in PCR. Here immunoSEQ multiplex PCR was the method, and the copy in TCRdb shows in-frame clones only, minus some. Of some 150,000 clones detected, around nine tenths appear once; the ten largest clones hold less than 5.5%. Material for sequencing was PBMCs. These receptors came from a woman in her thirties in good health and CMV-seronegative.

The V call is TRBV7-8, the J call TRBJ1-1; 7 nucleotides agree with TRBD1. Germline CDR1 reads SGHVS; CDR2 reads FQNEAQ. CDR3 length: 15 amino acids. Trimming cost V 5 bases and J 2 bases; bases outside gene matches: 8. In DNA form, the CDR3 reads TGTGCCAGCAGCCCTCGGGGACAGAAAAACACTGAAGCTTTCTTT. Translated, it gives CASSPRGQKNTEAFF.

V gene TRBV28 combines with J gene TRBJ2-1; 8 bases are a match to TRBD2. Germline CDR1 and CDR2: MDHEN and SYDVKM. The CDR3 totals 16 residues. Trimming cost V 0 bases and J 4 bases; bases outside gene matches: 5. The CDR3 is CASSLWVAGLYNEQFF. The CDR3 coding sequence is TGTGCCAGCAGTTTATGGGTAGCGGGGCTTTACAATGAGCAGTTCTTC. The complete variable domain, with remaining parts taken from reference TRBV28 and TRBJ2-1, reads DVKVTQSSRYLVKRTGEKVFLECVQDMDHENMFWYRQDPGLGLRLIYFSYDVKMKEKGDIPEGYSVSREKKERFSLILESASTNQTSMYLCASSLWVAGLYNEQFFGPGTRLTVL.

V and J are TRBV5-8 and TRBJ2-5, with 12 bases aligning to TRBD2. Trimming cost V 4 bases and J 5 bases; bases outside gene matches: 6. From germline, CDR1 is SGHTS and CDR2 YDEGEE. This CDR3 has 15 amino acids. The CDR3 reads CASSLPTSGGETQYF. CDR3 nucleotides: TGTGCCAGCAGCCTACCTACTAGCGGGGGGGAGACCCAGTACTTC.

The chain couples TRBV2 to TRBJ1-1; D remains unclear. This CDR3 contains 12 residues. With 8 bases removed from V and 0 bases from J, the gap between germline ends came to 7 bases. The V gene's germline CDR1 is SNHLY and CDR2 FYNNEI. The CDR3 sequence is CASLGMNTEAFF. The CDR3 DNA reads as TGTGCCAGCCTCGGGATGAACACTGAAGCTTTCTTT.

The chain is built from TRBV7-2 and TRBJ2-7; the match to TRBD2 covers 8 bases. CDR3 length equals 13 residues. The germline V gene encodes CDR1 SGHTA and CDR2 FQGNSA. V shed 5 bases, J shed 4 bases, and the junction held 4 bases outside the gene matches. CDR3 in amino acids: CASSPGGWYEQYF. CDR3 coding DNA: TGTGCCAGCAGCCCGGGGGGGTGGTACGAGCAGTACTTC.

This sequence joins TRBV5-1 and TRBJ2-3; 7 bases agree with TRBD1. Trimming removed 2 bases from V and 6 bases from J; junction bases left unmatched: 3. This CDR3 is 13 amino acids long. Germline V gene lookup returns CDR1 SGHRS and CDR2 YFSETQ. Written as DNA, the CDR3 is TGCGCCAGCAGCTTAGACAGGGCGGATACGCAGTATTTT. Protein sequence: CASSLDRADTQYF.

The chain employs TRBV6-1 and TRBJ1-6; D ambiguous. In germline, CDR1 is MNHNS, CDR2 SASEGT. V was cut by 3 bases and J by 7 bases, with 13 bases left in between. The CDR3 spans 15 residues. The CDR3 protein is CASSDSRGRNSPLHF. The CDR3 nucleotides read TGTGCCAGCAGTGATTCCCGAGGTCGCAATTCACCCCTCCACTTT.

The genes are TRBV10-1 and TRBJ1-3; D is unresolved. CDR1 is WNHNN, CDR2 SYGVQD, per germline (reference sequence). CDR3 length: 16 amino acids. The V and J ends lost 7 bases and 0 bases respectively, with 16 bases between them. The CDR3 nucleotides read TGCGCCAGCATGATCGGTACCTCCTCCTCTGGAAACACCATATATTTT. Translated, it gives CASMIGTSSSGNTIYF.

The chain recombines TRBV27 with TRBJ1-2; possibly TRBD1 for D (6 bases). The CDR3 is 16 residues long. Per the germline V gene, CDR1 is MNHEY and CDR2 is SMNVEV (reference sequence). The germline V and J ends were trimmed by 6 bases and 7 bases, with 24 bases remaining between them. CDR3 DNA: TGTGCCAGCAGCCCCATTCCCCCCGGGGGGCGGCTTGGCTACACCTTC. Translated, it gives CASSPIPPGGRLGYTF.

This clone has a single count. This chain connects TRBV19 to TRBJ2-7, with D possibly TRBD2 on 5 matching bases. The germline V gene has CDR1 LNHDA and CDR2 SQIVND (reference sequence). Trimming shortened V by 8 bases and J by 2 bases, and 13 bases separated the two germline ends. The CDR3 spans 13 residues. The CDR3 nucleotides read TGTGCCAGTTCACAACACGGGACCTACGAGCAGTACTTC. Translating it yields CASSQHGTYEQYF. Supplemented by reference TRBV19 and TRBJ2-7, the full variable domain reads DGGITQSPKYLFRKEGQNVTLSCEQNLNHDAMYWYRQDPGQGLRLIYYSQIVNDFQKGDIAEGYSVSREKKESFPLTVTSAQKNPTAFYLCASSQHGTYEQYFGPGTRLTVT.

The chain carries TRBV9 and TRBJ1-6, with a tentative D call TRBD1 (5 bases). The V gene's germline CDR1 is SGDLS and CDR2 YYNGEE. The CDR3 has 13 residues. V was trimmed by 3 bases and J by 7 bases, leaving 8 bases between them. This CDR3 reads CASSGGVNSPLHF. CDR3 nucleotide sequence: TGTGCCAGCAGCGGGGGGGTGAATTCACCCCTCCACTTT.

V is TRBV2 and J is TRBJ2-7; 12 bases are shared with TRBD1. Trimming took 0 bases from V and 4 from J; bases not matched to a gene: 10. The CDR3 is 18 amino acids. Germline loops: CDR1 SNHLY, CDR2 FYNNEI. CDR3 bases: TGTGCCAGCAGTGAAGCGCGCCTATTGGGACAGGGGGCTTACGAGCAGTACTTC. It yields the protein CASSEARLLGQGAYEQYF.

For this clone: The germline gene is not matched at one end of the junction; a read error may be the cause. Other DNA sequences in the same sample also yield this CDR3. The gene calls are TRBV30 and TRBJ1-1; 7 nucleotides agree with TRBD1. The CDR3 extends over 13 amino acids. Germline CDR1 and CDR2: GTSNPN and SVGIG (reference sequence). The CDR3 bases are TGTGCCTGGAGCGCTGGGACAGCAACTGAAGCCTTCTTT. Amino acids: CAWSAGTATEAFF.

The chain couples TRBV5-4 to TRBJ2-5, with 8 bases matching TRBD1. J gave up 5 bases and V 3 bases, and 6 bases lay outside the gene matches. The germline CDR1 and CDR2 sequences are SGHNT and YYREEE (reference sequence). The CDR3 loop spans 14 amino acids. CDR3: CASSSPDRGETQYF. The CDR3 DNA is TGTGCCAGCAGCTCCCCAGACAGGGGCGAGACCCAGTACTTC.

V gene TRBV28 combines with J gene TRBJ2-3; D is possibly TRBD2 (6 bases). This CDR3 region has 14 residues. Germline V gene data show CDR1 as MDHEN and CDR2 as SYDVKM. Trimming removed 6 bases at V and 6 bases at J, with 16 bases between. The CDR3 DNA is TGTGCCAGCAGCGGGGACGGGGGACGGGATACGCAGTATTTT. Translating it yields CASSGDGGRDTQYF. The variable domain in full, with the rest retrieved from reference TRBV28 and TRBJ2-3, is DVKVTQSSRYLVKRTGEKVFLECVQDMDHENMFWYRQDPGLGLRLIYFSYDVKMKEKGDIPEGYSVSREKKERFSLILESASTNQTSMYLCASSGDGGRDTQYFGPGTRLTVL.

The chain carries TRBV5-8 and TRBJ1-1; 7 nucleotides agree with TRBD1. This CDR3 comprises 15 residues. V shed 3 bases, J shed 1 base, and the junction held 6 bases outside the gene matches. Germline CDR1 and CDR2: SGHTS and YDEGEE. CDR3 residues: CASSSGQVENTEAFF. CDR3 nucleotide sequence: TGTGCCAGCAGCTCTGGACAGGTAGAGAACACTGAAGCTTTCTTT.

The V gene is TRBV18, the J gene TRBJ2-4; D perhaps matches TRBD1 (5 bases). This CDR3 spans 18 amino acids. Per the germline V gene, CDR1 is KGHSH and CDR2 is LQKENI. V gave up 1 base and J gave up 0 bases, with 16 bases separating them. The CDR3: CASSPRVGEQLAKNIQYF. CDR3 nucleotides: TGTGCCAGCTCACCACGGGTAGGGGAACAACTAGCCAAAAACATTCAGTACTTC.

The chain links TRBV7-6 to TRBJ2-1, with TRBD1 identical over 8 bases. The CDR3 has 20 amino acids. CDR1 is SGHVS and CDR2 is FNYEAQ in the germline V gene. Trimming took 1 base from V and 1 from J; bases not matched to a gene: 15. The CDR3 DNA sequence: TGTGCCAGCAGCTTAGGGCCCGGACAGGGAAGCCTCCGGTCCTACAATGAGCAGTTCTTC. It is translated as CASSLGPGQGSLRSYNEQFF.

The gene calls are TRBV18 and TRBJ2-4; 7 positions agree with TRBD1. This CDR3 is built from 16 residues. The ends lost 0 bases at V and 0 bases at J; junction bases unmatched: 2. Germline CDR1 KGHSH, CDR2 LQKENI. The CDR3 here is CASSPPTGLAKNIQYF. The DNA for the CDR3 is TGTGCCAGCTCACCACCGACAGGGCTAGCCAAAAACATTCAGTACTTC. Based on the CDR3 plus reference TRBV18 and TRBJ2-4, the full variable domain is NAGVMQNPRHLVRRRGQEARLRCSPMKGHSHVYWYRQLPEEGLKFMVYLQKENIIDESGMPKERFSAEFPKEGPSILRIQQVVRGDSAAYFCASSPPTGLAKNIQYFGAGTRLSVL.